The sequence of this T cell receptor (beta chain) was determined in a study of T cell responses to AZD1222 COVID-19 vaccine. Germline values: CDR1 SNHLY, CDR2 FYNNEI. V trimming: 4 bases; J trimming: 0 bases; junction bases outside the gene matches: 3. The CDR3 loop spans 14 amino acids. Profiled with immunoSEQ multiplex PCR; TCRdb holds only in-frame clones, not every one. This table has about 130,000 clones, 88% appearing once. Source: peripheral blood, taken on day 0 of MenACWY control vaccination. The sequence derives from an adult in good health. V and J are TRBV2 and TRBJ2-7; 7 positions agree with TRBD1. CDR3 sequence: CASSGRGSSYEQYF. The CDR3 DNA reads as TGTGCCAGCAGTGGCAGGGGGAGCTCCTACGAGCAGTACTTC.